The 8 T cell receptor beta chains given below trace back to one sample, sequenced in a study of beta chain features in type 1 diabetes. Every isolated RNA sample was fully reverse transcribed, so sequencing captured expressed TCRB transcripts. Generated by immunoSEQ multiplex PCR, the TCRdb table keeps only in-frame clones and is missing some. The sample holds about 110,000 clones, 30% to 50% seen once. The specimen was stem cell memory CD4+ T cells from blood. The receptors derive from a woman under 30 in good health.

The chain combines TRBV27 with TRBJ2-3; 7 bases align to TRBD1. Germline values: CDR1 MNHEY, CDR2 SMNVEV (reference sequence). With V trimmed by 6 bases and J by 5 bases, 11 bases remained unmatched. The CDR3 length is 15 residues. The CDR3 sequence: CASRPRGSLGDTQYF. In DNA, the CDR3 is TGTGCCAGCAGACCCAGGGGGAGTCTTGGAGATACGCAGTATTTT.

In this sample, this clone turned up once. The CDR3 protein is CASSFTGQGGYTF. CDR3 in DNA: TGTGCCAGCAGTTTTACAGGGCAGGGTGGCTACACCTTC. The V gene is TRBV27, the J gene TRBJ1-2; tentatively, D is TRBD1 (6 bases). The CDR3 has 13 amino acids. Deletions cut 3 bases from V and 7 bases from J, with 12 bases between. The germline CDR1 and CDR2 sequences are MNHEY and SMNVEV (reference sequence).

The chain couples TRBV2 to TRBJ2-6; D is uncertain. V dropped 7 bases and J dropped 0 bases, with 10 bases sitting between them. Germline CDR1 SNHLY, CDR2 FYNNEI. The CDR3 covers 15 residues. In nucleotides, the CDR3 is TGTGCCAGCAAAACAGCCAACTCTGGGGCCAACGTCCTGACTTTC. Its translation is CASKTANSGANVLTF.

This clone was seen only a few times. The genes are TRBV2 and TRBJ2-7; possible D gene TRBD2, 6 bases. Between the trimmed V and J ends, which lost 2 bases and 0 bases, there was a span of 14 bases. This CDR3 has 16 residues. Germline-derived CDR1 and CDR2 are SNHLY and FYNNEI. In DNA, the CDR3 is TGTGCCAGCAGTGAACGCGGGGACCTCAGCTCCTACGAGCAGTACTTC. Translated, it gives CASSERGDLSSYEQYF. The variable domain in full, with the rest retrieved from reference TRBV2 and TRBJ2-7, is EPEVTQTPSHQVTQMGQEVILRCVPISNHLYFYWYRQILGQKVEFLVSFYNNEISEKSEIFDDQFSVERPDGSNFTLKIRSTKLEDSAMYFCASSERGDLSSYEQYFGPGTRLTVT.

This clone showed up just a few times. The CDR3 sequence is CASSLRSGGRAGNEQFF. The CDR3 coding sequence is TGTGCCAGCAGCTTAAGGTCCGGCGGGAGGGCAGGTAATGAGCAGTTCTTC. The J gene is TRBJ2-1, the V gene TRBV11-3, with 9 bases matching TRBD2. Germline V lookup: CDR1 SGHNT, CDR2 YENEEA. This CDR3 contains 17 residues. V shed 2 bases, J shed 7 bases, and the junction held 12 bases outside the gene matches.

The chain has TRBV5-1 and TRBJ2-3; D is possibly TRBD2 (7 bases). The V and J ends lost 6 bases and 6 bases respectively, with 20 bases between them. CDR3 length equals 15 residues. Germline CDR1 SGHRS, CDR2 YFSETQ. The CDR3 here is CASNLDARGADTQYF. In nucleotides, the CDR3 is TGCGCCAGCAACCTTGACGCCCGGGGGGCGGATACGCAGTATTTT.

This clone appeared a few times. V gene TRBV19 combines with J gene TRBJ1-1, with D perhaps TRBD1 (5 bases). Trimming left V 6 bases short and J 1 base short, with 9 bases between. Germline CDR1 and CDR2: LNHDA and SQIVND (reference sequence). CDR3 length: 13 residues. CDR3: CASRSGGNTEAFF. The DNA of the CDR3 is TGTGCCAGTAGGTCGGGGGGGAACACTGAAGCTTTCTTT.

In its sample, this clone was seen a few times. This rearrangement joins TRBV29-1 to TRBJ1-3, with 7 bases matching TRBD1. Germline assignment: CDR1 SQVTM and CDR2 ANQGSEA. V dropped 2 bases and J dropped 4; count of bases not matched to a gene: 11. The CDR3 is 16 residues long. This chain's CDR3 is CSVERLRQGGGNTIYF. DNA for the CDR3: TGCAGCGTTGAAAGGCTGAGACAGGGAGGAGGAAACACCATATATTTT. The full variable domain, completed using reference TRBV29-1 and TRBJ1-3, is SAVISQKPSRDICQRGTSLTIQCQVDSQVTMMFWYRQQPGQSLTLIATANQGSEATYESGFVIDKFPISRPNLTFSTLTVSNMSPEDSSIYLCSVERLRQGGGNTIYFGEGSWLTVV.